The present T cell receptor (beta chain) was sequenced within a study of blood T cell repertoires in COVID-19. Here immunoSEQ multiplex PCR was the method, and the copy in TCRdb shows in-frame clones only, minus some. The table shows roughly 200,000 clones, with approximately 86% occurring only once. The CDR3 is 15 residues long. Trimming shortened V by 0 bases and J by 2 bases, and 10 bases separated the two germline ends. Germline CDR1 is MNHEY and CDR2 is SVGAGI. The clonotype was recovered from a man aged 40-55 years with active or convalescent COVID-19. Sequenced: peripheral blood. The V gene is TRBV6-5, the J gene TRBJ2-5; D not certain. CDR3 nucleotides: TGTGCCAGCAGTTACTCGGCCCAGGAACAAGAGACCCAGTACTTC. Translating it yields CASSYSAQEQETQYF.